The TCR beta chain under discussion was sequenced for a study of blood T cell repertoires in COVID-19. Across the study: Sources were T cells, B-cell-depleted T cells, or PBMCs; the material itself was cDNA or gDNA.

Germline V lookup: CDR1 SGHRS, CDR2 YFSETQ. This CDR3 is built from 15 residues. V shed 2 bases and J shed 2 bases, with 12 bases lying between them. The data were produced by immunoSEQ multiplex PCR, yet TCRdb's version contains in-frame clones alone and is incomplete. The sample has some 120,000 clones, approximately 84% seen once; the top ten hold around 19%. The sequenced sample consisted of peripheral blood. The receptor was derived from a woman aged 45 to 65 who had recovered from COVID-19. This chain uses TRBV5-1 with TRBJ2-3; D is perhaps TRBD1 (5 bases). The CDR3 DNA sequence: TGCGCCAGCAGCTTTACAGGCATTTCCACAGATACGCAGTATTTT. Protein product: CASSFTGISTDTQYF. Combining the CDR3 with reference TRBV5-1 and TRBJ2-3 gives the whole variable domain KAGVTQTPRYLIKTRGQQVTLSCSPISGHRSVSWYQQTPGQGLQFLFEYFSETQRNKGNFPGRFSGRQFSNSRSEMNVSTLELGDSALYLCASSFTGISTDTQYFGPGTRLTVL.